This note documents a single T cell receptor (beta chain) sequence. Its antigen remains unidentified. The data derive from a study of T-cell memory formation after mild COVID-19. Study context: TCR clusters were mostly confined to one donor each. Study conclusions and caveats: The study found contracting CD4+ clones mainly in CM and EM and contracting CD8+ clones in EMRA.

From 5'RACE with constant-segment primers came TCR alpha and TCR beta cDNA libraries that carried sample barcodes and UMIs. TCRdb reprocessed the 5' RACE reads with MiXCR, giving one entry per CDR3 protein. The repertoire holds 300,000 to 400,000 distinct CDR3 sequences, with around 28% as singletons. This CDR3 has 15 amino acids. The junction had 3 bases not matched to a gene; V was cut back by 0 bases and J by 1 base. Germline-derived CDR1 and CDR2 are LGHNA and YSLEER. Sequenced material: PBMCs or a T cell subset sorted from them (not recorded which). The receptor comes from an adult woman who had mild COVID-19 (a few samples of this study predate the infection). Cell type and time point are not known. This sequence joins TRBV4-3 and TRBJ2-7, with 7 bases aligning to TRBD2. CDR3 sequence: CASSQDYGRSYEQYF. CDR3 DNA sequence: TGCGCCAGCAGCCAAGACTACGGGAGGTCCTACGAGCAGTACTTC.